One sample yielded the 26 T cell receptor beta chains listed below, sequenced in a study of cytomegalovirus exposure and HLA in healthy donors (dated by TCRdb to about 2017). Library prep was done by the immunoSEQ multiplex PCR assay. A mixture of 60 forward primers for TCR Vbeta segments and 13 reverse primers for TCR Jbeta segments was used in the multiplex PCR. TCRdb took over this immuneACCESS table, retaining in-frame rearrangements with V and J assigned. Such tables are incomplete; in checked studies, under half of the missing clones stem from an unresolved V gene, and the remainder is unexplained. This sample has hundreds of thousands of clones in its table, and 78% of those were observed once. The top ten constitute 0.45% to 0.5% of the sample. The sequenced sample was PBMCs. The receptors derive from a boy between 10 and 17 years old in good health and CMV-seronegative.

This chain connects TRBV2 to TRBJ2-5, with TRBD1 matching over 7 bases. V shed 7 bases, J shed 12 bases, and the junction held 5 bases outside the gene matches. The CDR3 consists of 10 residues. Germline CDR1 is SNHLY and CDR2 is FYNNEI. For the CDR3, the DNA is TGTGCCAGCACCCGGGACAGAAAGTACTTC. Translating gives CASTRDRKYF.

The table lists this clone with a count of one. The genes are TRBV2 and TRBJ2-3; perhaps TRBD1 as D (6 bases). V was trimmed by 7 bases and J by 1 base, leaving 12 bases between them. Germline V gene data show CDR1 as SNHLY and CDR2 as FYNNEI. CDR3 length equals 14 residues. CDR3 in DNA: TGTGCCAGCATGTCCAGGACAGGCACAGATACGCAGTATTTT. Encoded protein: CASMSRTGTDTQYF.

The chain combines TRBV6-4 with TRBJ2-3, with 9 bases lining up with TRBD2. Per germline, CDR1 MRHNA and CDR2 SNTAGT. The J segment lost 0 bases and the V segment lost 6 bases, leaving 4 bases of the junction unmatched. The CDR3 has 15 residues. This CDR3 is CASRILAGSTDTQYF. The CDR3 nucleotides are TGTGCCAGCAGGATACTAGCGGGTAGCACAGATACGCAGTATTTT.

This clone was seen only a few times. As DNA, the CDR3 is TGTGCCAGCAGCCCCGACAGGGTGAATGAGCAGTTCTTC. Its protein product is CASSPDRVNEQFF. This chain uses TRBV6-4 with TRBJ2-1, with 7 positions matching TRBD1. The CDR3 totals 13 residues. Trimming cost V 6 bases and J 7 bases; bases outside gene matches: 6. Germline V gene sequence: CDR1 MRHNA, CDR2 SNTAGT.

This clone has a single count. This chain uses TRBV6-5 with TRBJ2-5, with TRBD1 identical over 10 bases. The V segment lost 6 bases and the J segment 7 bases; nucleotides outside the gene matches: 8. CDR1 MNHEY and CDR2 SVGAGI come from the germline V gene. CDR3 length: 14 amino acids. CDR3 nucleotide sequence: TGTGCCAGCAGACCGGACAGGGGGTCAGGGACCCAGTACTTC. This encodes CASRPDRGSGTQYF.

The chain carries TRBV4-1 and TRBJ2-5; no clear D. The J call could be wrong; TRBJ2-7 is a better fit for the DNA end. CDR3 length equals 15 residues. From germline, CDR1 is MGHRA and CDR2 YSYEKL. Written as DNA, the CDR3 is TGCGCCAGCAGCCAAGTGAGCACCGCGCCCTACGAGCAGTACTTC. Residues: CASSQVSTAPYEQYF.

A word on this clone: At one of its ends the junction is not consistent with the germline gene, which may arise from a read error. The rearrangement joins TRBV7-9 to TRBJ1-4; perhaps TRBD1 as D (6 bases). The length of the CDR3 is 16 residues. Germline V gene lookup returns CDR1 SEHNR and CDR2 FQNEAQ (reference sequence). The CDR3 sequence is CSSSLKMTGNNEKLFF. CDR3 nucleotide sequence: TGTTCCAGCAGCTTAAAGATGACAGGCAATAATGAAAAACTGTTTTTT.

The chain combines TRBV11-2 with TRBJ2-1; 12 nucleotides match TRBD1. This CDR3 is 15 amino acids long. The germline gives CDR1 SGHAT, CDR2 FQNNGV. V dropped 3 bases and J dropped 7; count of bases not matched to a gene: 4. The chain's CDR3 is CASSFGTGGWNEQFF. The CDR3 DNA sequence: TGTGCCAGCAGCTTCGGGACAGGGGGCTGGAATGAGCAGTTCTTC.

This clone has just a few counts. In DNA form, the CDR3 reads TGTGCCAGCAGCTTTCTCGCAGGCCTTAATGAAAAACTGTTTTTT. Its protein is CASSFLAGLNEKLFF. The chain is built from TRBV11-2 and TRBJ1-4; D remains unclear. The CDR3 length is 15 residues. V shed 3 bases and J shed 4 bases, with 12 bases lying between them. Germline CDR1 SGHAT, CDR2 FQNNGV.

In DNA, the CDR3 is TGTGCCAGCAGCCAGGTCCAGGGGGGTGGAGTCGGCTACACCTTC. Amino acids: CASSQVQGGGVGYTF. J is TRBJ1-2 and V is TRBV4-2, with 7 bases that match TRBD1. Trimming removed 3 bases from V and 8 bases from J; junction bases left unmatched: 12. Germline V gene data show CDR1 as LGHNA and CDR2 as YNFKEQ. This CDR3 region has 15 residues.

The chain is built from TRBV25-1 and TRBJ1-5; maybe TRBD1 (6 bases). CDR1 MGHDK and CDR2 SYGVNS come from the germline V gene. The CDR3 loop spans 17 amino acids. V dropped 4 bases and J dropped 2 bases, with 18 bases sitting between them. The CDR3 is CASSGGYSTGGNQPQHF. The CDR3 nucleotides are TGTGCCAGCAGTGGGGGGTATTCGACAGGTGGCAATCAGCCCCAGCATTTT.

CDR3 bases: TGTGCCAGCAGCGACAGGGGGACAGCTCGAGTGTCGCAGTATTTT. Translating it yields CASSDRGTARVSQYF. The chain has TRBV7-9 and TRBJ2-3; 9 nucleotides agree with TRBD1. The junction had 13 bases not matched to a gene; V was cut back by 5 bases and J by 10 bases. Germline CDR1 is SEHNR and CDR2 is FQNEAQ (reference sequence). CDR3 length: 15 amino acids.

This sequence joins TRBV30 and TRBJ2-6, with D possibly being TRBD1 (5 bases). Trimming pared 2 bases from V and 0 bases from J, leaving 8 bases between. This CDR3 region has 15 residues. CDR1 is GTSNPN, CDR2 SVGIG, per germline (reference sequence). CDR3 coding DNA: TGTGCCTGGAGTCCGGACAACTCTGGGGCCAACGTCCTGACTTTC. Amino acids: CAWSPDNSGANVLTF.

The sample holds a few counts of this clone. The J gene is TRBJ2-3, the V gene TRBV27; 13 bases match TRBD2. J gave up 0 bases and V 0 bases, and 3 bases lay outside the gene matches. The germline V gene has CDR1 MNHEY and CDR2 SMNVEV (reference sequence). The CDR3 spans 18 residues. The CDR3 coding sequence is TGTGCCAGCAGTTTATCAGGACTAGCGGGGGAGAGCACAGATACGCAGTATTTT. Amino acids: CASSLSGLAGESTDTQYF.

This clone occurred once. In nucleotides, the CDR3 is TGTGCCAGCAGTGAAAGAGCAGAGACCCAGTACTTC. Translating it yields CASSERAETQYF. This sequence joins TRBV2 and TRBJ2-5; D is undetermined. V gave up 2 bases and J gave up 4 bases, with 5 bases separating them. The CDR3 has 12 residues. Germline-derived CDR1 and CDR2 are SNHLY and FYNNEI.

The V and J genes are TRBV18 and TRBJ1-2, with 8 bases that match TRBD1. The junction had 7 bases not matched to a gene; V was cut back by 4 bases and J by 3 bases. CDR3 length: 15 residues. From germline, CDR1 is KGHSH and CDR2 LQKENI. The CDR3 region is CASSRTTGADYGYTF. CDR3 sequence (DNA): TGTGCCAGCTCACGGACGACAGGGGCTGACTATGGCTACACCTTC.

J is TRBJ2-3 and V is TRBV27; 13 positions agree with TRBD2. This CDR3 contains 16 residues. CDR1 is MNHEY and CDR2 is SMNVEV in the germline V gene (reference sequence). V lost 3 bases and J lost 4; bases outside the gene matches: 4. The CDR3 sequence is CASSFTSGRAPDTQYF. The CDR3 DNA sequence: TGTGCCAGCAGTTTTACTAGCGGGAGGGCCCCAGATACGCAGTATTTT.

The V call is TRBV5-1, the J call TRBJ2-7, with D possibly TRBD1 on 5 matching bases. Germline CDR1 and CDR2: SGHRS and YFSETQ. The CDR3 contains 14 residues. V lost 1 base to trimming and J lost 3 bases, with 11 bases between them. The CDR3 loop is CASSLLSGFYEQYF. CDR3 DNA sequence: TGCGCCAGCAGCTTGTTGTCAGGGTTCTACGAGCAGTACTTC.

The rearrangement joins TRBV18 to TRBJ2-2, with 7 bases lining up with TRBD1. V was pared by 3 bases and J by 1 base, with 5 bases of the junction left unmatched. Germline V gene data show CDR1 as KGHSH and CDR2 as LQKENI. The CDR3 extends over 16 amino acids. In DNA form, the CDR3 reads TGTGCCAGCTCACCCCTGGGACAGATGAACACCGGGGAGCTGTTTTTT. This sequence encodes CASSPLGQMNTGELFF.

There are a few counts of this clone. This rearrangement joins TRBV5-4 to TRBJ2-7; 7 nucleotides agree with TRBD1. This CDR3 region has 15 residues. After removal of 2 bases from V and 1 base from J, the junction contained 6 bases not matched to a gene. The germline V gene encodes CDR1 SGHNT and CDR2 YYREEE (reference sequence). As DNA, the CDR3 is TGTGCCAGCAGCTTACTGGACAGGAGTTCCTACGAGCAGTACTTC. Translated, it gives CASSLLDRSSYEQYF.

The chain recombines TRBV14 with TRBJ1-3, with D possibly TRBD1 on 5 matching bases. V lost 4 bases to trimming and J lost 4 bases, with 11 bases between them. CDR3 size: 14 residues. Germline CDR1 SGHDN, CDR2 FVKESK. In nucleotides, the CDR3 is TGTGCCAGCAGCCCGCTAGGGGTAGGAAACACCATATATTTT. Its protein product is CASSPLGVGNTIYF.

The table lists this clone with a count of one. The chain combines TRBV27 with TRBJ1-1, with D perhaps matching TRBD1 (6 bases). Looked up from germline, CDR1 is MNHEY and CDR2 is SMNVEV (reference sequence). V gave up 6 bases and J gave up 0 bases, with 11 bases separating them. The CDR3 extends over 14 amino acids. The CDR3 spells CASRLGHMNTEAFF. CDR3 coding DNA: TGTGCCAGCAGGTTGGGACATATGAACACTGAAGCTTTCTTT.

The chain recombines TRBV14 with TRBJ2-7; weak D call: TRBD2 (5 bases). Germline V gene data show CDR1 as SGHDN and CDR2 as FVKESK. Trimming shortened V by 5 bases and J by 6 bases, and 11 bases separated the two germline ends. CDR3 length equals 12 residues. CDR3 nucleotide sequence: TGTGCCAGCAGCGCCGGGATCCTCGAGCAGTACTTC. Translated, it gives CASSAGILEQYF.

This clone has more than one count but fewer than ten. The CDR3 loop reads CASPFGDRGKAFF. CDR3 DNA sequence: TGTGCCAGCCCTTTCGGGGACAGGGGGAAAGCTTTCTTT. V and J are TRBV6-1 and TRBJ1-1, with 11 bases matching TRBD1. Germline-derived CDR1 and CDR2 are MNHNS and SASEGT. The length of the CDR3 is 13 residues. J gave up 9 bases and V 8 bases, and 8 bases lay outside the gene matches.

The genes are TRBV30 and TRBJ2-5; 7 bases line up with TRBD1. The J call may be wrong; the DNA end is better matched by TRBJ2-7. Germline loops: CDR1 GTSNPN, CDR2 SVGIG (reference sequence). This CDR3 has 14 residues. The CDR3 nucleotides are TGTGCCTGGAGAGGGTGGGACAGTCCCTACGAGCAGTACTTC. Amino acids: CAWRGWDSPYEQYF.

The genes are TRBV29-1 and TRBJ2-1; possibly TRBD2 for D (6 bases). V was shortened by 8 bases and J by 4 bases, with 18 bases between the two germline ends. This CDR3 region has 14 residues. Germline V gene sequence: CDR1 SQVTM, CDR2 ANQGSEA. CDR3 residues: CSSPGGGWYNEQFF. The CDR3 DNA reads as TGCAGCTCCCCTGGGGGAGGCTGGTACAATGAGCAGTTCTTC.